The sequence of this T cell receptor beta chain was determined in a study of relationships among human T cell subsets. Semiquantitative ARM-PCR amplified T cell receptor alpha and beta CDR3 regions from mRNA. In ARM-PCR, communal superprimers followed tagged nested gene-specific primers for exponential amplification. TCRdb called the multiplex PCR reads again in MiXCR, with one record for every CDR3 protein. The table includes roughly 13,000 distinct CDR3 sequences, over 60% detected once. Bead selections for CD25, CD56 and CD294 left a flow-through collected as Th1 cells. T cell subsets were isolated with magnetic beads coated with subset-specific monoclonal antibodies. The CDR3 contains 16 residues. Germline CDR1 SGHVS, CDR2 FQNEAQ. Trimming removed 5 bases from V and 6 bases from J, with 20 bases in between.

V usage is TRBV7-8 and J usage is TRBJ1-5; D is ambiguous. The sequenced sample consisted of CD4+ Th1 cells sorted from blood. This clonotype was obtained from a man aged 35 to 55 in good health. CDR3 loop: CASSEIRSIGTQPQHF. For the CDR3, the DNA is TGTGCCAGCAGCGAAATCCGATCGATCGGAACTCAGCCCCAGCATTTT.